This entry lists 13 T cell receptor beta chains sequenced from one sample in a study of beta chain features in type 1 diabetes. Study-level results: Moderate yet significant TCRB CDR3 shortening was seen in Type 1 diabetes patients in all four CD4+ subsets.

These TCRs are of unknown antigen specificity. The sequenced template was cDNA made from the entire isolated RNA. TCRdb keeps only in-frame clones here, not all; method: immunoSEQ multiplex PCR. The sample contains approximately 170,000 clones, around 8% of which appear only once. Specimen: central memory CD4+ T cells from blood. Receptors originate from a woman aged 40 to 55 with type 1 diabetes.

CDR3 DNA: TGTGCCAGCAGCGCGGGACAGTATCAGCCCCAGCATTTT. As protein: CASSAGQYQPQHF. The rearrangement uses TRBV5-6 and TRBJ1-5, with TRBD1 matching over 7 bases. CDR3 length: 13 residues. The ends lost 4 bases at V and 5 bases at J; junction bases unmatched: 3. CDR1 is SGHDT and CDR2 is YYEEEE in the germline V gene.

The V call is TRBV7-3, the J call TRBJ2-1; D is uncertain. Germline V gene sequence: CDR1 SGHTA, CDR2 FQGTGA. Trimming shortened V by 2 bases and J by 6 bases, and 8 bases separated the two germline ends. The CDR3 covers 13 residues. The CDR3 nucleotides read TGTGCCAGCAGCTTAGAGTACGCCAATGAGCAGTTCTTC. Protein product: CASSLEYANEQFF.

This sequence joins TRBV9 and TRBJ2-2; tentatively, D is TRBD2 (6 bases). The germline V and J ends were trimmed by 3 bases and 7 bases, with 13 bases remaining between them. Germline V lookup: CDR1 SGDLS, CDR2 YYNGEE. CDR3 length: 14 residues. The CDR3 DNA reads TGTGCCAGCAGCGCCCGACTAGGGATCGGGGAGCTGTTTTTT. It is translated as CASSARLGIGELFF.

The chain carries TRBV7-2 and TRBJ2-1; 9 bases line up with TRBD2. Trimming cost V 5 bases and J 10 bases; bases outside gene matches: 9. Looked up from germline, CDR1 is SGHTA and CDR2 is FQGNSA. The CDR3 length is 14 residues. CDR3 DNA sequence: TGTGCCAGCAGCCGTATGGGGACTAGCTACGAGCAGTTCTTC. Its protein product is CASSRMGTSYEQFF.

This sequence joins TRBV23-1 and TRBJ1-1, with D possibly matching TRBD1 (6 bases). TRBV23-1 is assigned to the ORF class and has an uncertain function. This CDR3 comprises 15 residues. Between the trimmed V and J ends, which lost 6 bases and 1 base, there was a span of 15 bases. The CDR3 DNA follows: TGCGCCAGCAGCATACGGGACACCCGGAACACTGAAGCTTTCTTT. Translated, it gives CASSIRDTRNTEAFF.

The CDR3 DNA sequence: TGTGCCAGCAGCTTAGCGGGGAGCCAGGGGACAGATACGCAGTATTTT. This sequence encodes CASSLAGSQGTDTQYF. The chain carries TRBV7-6 and TRBJ2-3; tentative D call: TRBD1 (6 bases). The CDR3 totals 16 residues. Germline CDR1 is SGHVS and CDR2 is FNYEAQ. The V end was cut by 0 bases, the J end by 3 bases, with 13 bases between.

The genes are TRBV27 and TRBJ2-2; D perhaps matches TRBD1 (5 bases). V was shortened by 2 bases and J by 6 bases, with 13 bases between the two germline ends. CDR1 and CDR2 from the germline V gene are MNHEY and SMNVEV (reference sequence). This CDR3 spans 15 amino acids. The CDR3 sequence is CASSLGRVGSGELFF. CDR3 nucleotide sequence: TGTGCCAGCAGTTTAGGCAGGGTGGGTTCCGGGGAGCTGTTTTTT.

This clone was detected only a few times. The chain joins TRBV7-8 to TRBJ1-5; TRBD1 matches 8 bases. CDR3 length equals 17 residues. V dropped 2 bases and J dropped 2; count of bases not matched to a gene: 8. Per germline, CDR1 SGHVS and CDR2 FQNEAQ. CDR3 DNA sequence: TGTGCCAGCAGCTTACAGGGGGCTTTTAGGGGCAATCAGCCCCAGCATTTT. It codes for CASSLQGAFRGNQPQHF.

In this sample, this clone turned up many times. The chain employs TRBV29-1 and TRBJ1-2, with TRBD1 as a possible D gene (6 bases). The length of the CDR3 is 17 residues. The V and J ends lost 0 bases and 4 bases respectively, with 21 bases between them. Germline CDR1 is SQVTM and CDR2 is ANQGSEA. The CDR3 sequence is CSVEDPRYRQASYGYTF. In DNA form, the CDR3 reads TGCAGCGTTGAAGATCCCCGGTACCGACAGGCTAGCTATGGCTACACCTTC.

DNA for the CDR3: TGTGCCAGCTCACCCCGGGGGACAGGGAACACCGGGGAGCTGTTTTTT. Its protein is CASSPRGTGNTGELFF. This chain links TRBV18 with TRBJ2-2; the match to TRBD1 covers 8 bases. The CDR3 has 16 amino acids. V shed 3 bases and J 1 base; nucleotides not matched to a gene: 4. Germline V gene data show CDR1 as KGHSH and CDR2 as LQKENI.

This rearrangement joins TRBV28 to TRBJ2-2; 7 nucleotides agree with TRBD1. Germline V gives CDR1 MDHEN, CDR2 SYDVKM. The J segment lost 5 bases and the V segment lost 8 bases, leaving 5 bases of the junction unmatched. This CDR3 has 13 amino acids. CDR3 in amino acids: CASSKTGTGELFF. The CDR3 DNA reads TGTGCCAGCTCAAAGACAGGGACCGGGGAGCTGTTTTTT. The full variable domain, its missing parts supplied by reference TRBV28 and TRBJ2-2, is DVKVTQSSRYLVKRTGEKVFLECVQDMDHENMFWYRQDPGLGLRLIYFSYDVKMKEKGDIPEGYSVSREKKERFSLILESASTNQTSMYLCASSKTGTGELFFGEGSRLTVL.

This chain uses TRBV9 with TRBJ1-2; D might be TRBD1 (5 bases). The CDR3 spans 15 residues. Germline V gives CDR1 SGDLS, CDR2 YYNGEE. The V end lost 3 bases, the J end lost 0 bases, and 12 bases lay between the germline ends. CDR3 region: CASSAGLIANYGYTF. DNA of the CDR3: TGTGCCAGCAGCGCGGGACTCATAGCTAACTATGGCTACACCTTC.

This chain joins TRBV4-3 and TRBJ1-3; D possibly corresponds to TRBD1 (5 bases). Germline lookup yields CDR1 LGHNA and CDR2 YSLEER. The CDR3 has 14 residues. The V end lost 0 bases, the J end lost 10 bases, and 13 bases lay between the germline ends. The CDR3 nucleotides read TGCGCCAGCAGCCAAGATCCCGACAGAGAGACCATATATTTT. Translated: CASSQDPDRETIYF.